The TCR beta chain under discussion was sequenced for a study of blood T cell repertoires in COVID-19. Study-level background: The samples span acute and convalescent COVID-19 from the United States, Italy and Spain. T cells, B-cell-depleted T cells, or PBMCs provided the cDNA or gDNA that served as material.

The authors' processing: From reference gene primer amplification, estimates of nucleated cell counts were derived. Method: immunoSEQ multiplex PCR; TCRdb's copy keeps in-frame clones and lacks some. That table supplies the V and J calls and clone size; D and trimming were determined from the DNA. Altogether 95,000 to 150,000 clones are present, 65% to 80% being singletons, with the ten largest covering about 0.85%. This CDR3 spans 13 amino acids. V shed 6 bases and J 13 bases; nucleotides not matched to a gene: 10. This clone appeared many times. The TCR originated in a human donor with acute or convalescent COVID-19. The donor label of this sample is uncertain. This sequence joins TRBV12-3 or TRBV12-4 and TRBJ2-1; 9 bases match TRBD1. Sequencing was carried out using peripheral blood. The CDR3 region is CASRNNRGRAQFF. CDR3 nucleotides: TGTGCCAGCAGAAACAACAGGGGGCGGGCTCAGTTCTTC.